This T cell receptor beta chain was sequenced during a study of CD8+ T cells in alopecia areata. With 3 bases removed from V and 1 base from J, the gap between germline ends came to 11 bases. There are 15 residues in the CDR3. Germline V gene lookup returns CDR1 SGHRS and CDR2 YFSETQ. Extracted RNA was reverse transcribed, and the resulting cDNA served as sequencing template. Sequencing used immunoSEQ multiplex PCR; TCRdb keeps in-frame clones, though not all of them. The table lists some 200,000 clones, 50% to 60% of them singletons. This sample's treatment: oral pan-JAK inhibitor, 5-10 mg twice daily.

This sample comprised CD4+ T cells sorted from blood, obtained at week 4, from a patient treated with tofacitinib. The chain links TRBV5-1 to TRBJ2-4; D is perhaps TRBD1 (6 bases). The TCR was taken from a human donor with alopecia areata. CDR3 in DNA: TGCGCCAGCAGCTCGGAACAGGGTGCCAAAAACATTCAGTACTTC. Encoded protein: CASSSEQGAKNIQYF.